Sequencing of this T cell receptor (beta chain) was carried out in a study of circulating and synovial CD4+ cells in juvenile arthritis. Regarding the study as a whole: Overlap with synovium rose as more T cells were sequenced. These blood cells shared more CDR3 sequences with synovium than bulk blood. Traditional Vbeta family usage analysis missed the pathogenic-like versus bulk difference. T cell genome counts differed by at least an order of magnitude between CPL and CD4 samples.

For this clone: The antigen is not known.

Some clones are missing from TCRdb's copy, which holds only in-frame ones; the method was immunoSEQ multiplex PCR. Altogether 39,000 or so clones are present, 85% to 95% being singletons, with the ten largest covering roughly 0.7%. V lost 2 bases and J 5 bases, leaving 12 bases between the germline ends. Germline V CDR1 and CDR2: SGHTA, FQGTGA. This CDR3 is 14 amino acids long. What was sequenced was CD4+ T cells from blood. The V and J genes are TRBV7-3 and TRBJ2-5, with D perhaps matching TRBD2 (5 bases). The TCR was taken from a human donor with juvenile idiopathic arthritis. CDR3 region: CASSLLGTGETQYF. The CDR3 bases are TGTGCCAGCAGCTTACTCGGTACGGGGGAGACCCAGTACTTC.